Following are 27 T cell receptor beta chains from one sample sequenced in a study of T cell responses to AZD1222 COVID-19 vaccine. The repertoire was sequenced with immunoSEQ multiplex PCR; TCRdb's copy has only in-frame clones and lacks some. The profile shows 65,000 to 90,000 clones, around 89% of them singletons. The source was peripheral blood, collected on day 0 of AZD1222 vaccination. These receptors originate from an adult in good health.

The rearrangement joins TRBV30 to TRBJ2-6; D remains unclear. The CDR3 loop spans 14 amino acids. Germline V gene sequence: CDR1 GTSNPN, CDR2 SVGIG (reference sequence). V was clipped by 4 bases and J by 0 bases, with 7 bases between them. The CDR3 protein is CAWIFDSGANVLTF. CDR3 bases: TGTGCCTGGATATTTGACTCTGGGGCCAACGTCCTGACTTTC.

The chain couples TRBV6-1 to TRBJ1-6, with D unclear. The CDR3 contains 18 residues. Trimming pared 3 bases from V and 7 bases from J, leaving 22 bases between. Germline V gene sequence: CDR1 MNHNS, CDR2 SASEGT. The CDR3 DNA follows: TGTGCCAGCAGTGACGGCCGGTACGCCCTCGCGCCGAATTCACCCCTCCACTTT. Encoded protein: CASSDGRYALAPNSPLHF.

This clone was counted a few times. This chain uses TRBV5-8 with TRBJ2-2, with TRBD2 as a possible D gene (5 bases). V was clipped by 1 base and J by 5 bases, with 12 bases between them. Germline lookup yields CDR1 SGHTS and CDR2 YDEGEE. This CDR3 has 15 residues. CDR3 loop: CASSLIGDQTGELFF. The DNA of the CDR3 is TGTGCCAGCAGCTTGATCGGGGATCAGACCGGGGAGCTGTTTTTT.

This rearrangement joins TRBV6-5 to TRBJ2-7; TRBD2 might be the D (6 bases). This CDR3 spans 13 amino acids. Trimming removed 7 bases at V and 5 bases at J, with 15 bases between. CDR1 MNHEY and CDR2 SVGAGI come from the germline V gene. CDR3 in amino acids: CASTKGGLHEQYF. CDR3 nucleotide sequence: TGTGCCAGCACCAAGGGAGGCTTGCACGAGCAGTACTTC.

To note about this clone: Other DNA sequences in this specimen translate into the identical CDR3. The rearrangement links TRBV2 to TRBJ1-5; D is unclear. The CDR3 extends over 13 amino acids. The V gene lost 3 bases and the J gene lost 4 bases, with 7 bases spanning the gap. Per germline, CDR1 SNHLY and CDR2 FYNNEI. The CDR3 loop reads CASSEGLNQPQHF. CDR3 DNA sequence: TGTGCCAGCAGTGAGGGGTTAAATCAGCCCCAGCATTTT.

Written as DNA, the CDR3 is TGTGCCAGCAGCCCCTCTAGTCTGGATGAGCAGTTCTTC. It codes for CASSPSSLDEQFF. The chain employs TRBV7-3 and TRBJ2-1; D gene ambiguous. CDR1 and CDR2 (germline): SGHTA, FQGTGA. V lost 5 bases and J 8 bases, leaving 13 bases between the germline ends. The length of the CDR3 is 13 residues.

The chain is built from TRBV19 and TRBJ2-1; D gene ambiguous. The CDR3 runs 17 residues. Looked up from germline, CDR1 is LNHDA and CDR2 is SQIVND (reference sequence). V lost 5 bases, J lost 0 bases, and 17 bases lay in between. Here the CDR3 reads CASSPPVWKSSYNEQFF. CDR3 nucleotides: TGTGCCAGTAGTCCACCCGTCTGGAAGAGCTCCTACAATGAGCAGTTCTTC.

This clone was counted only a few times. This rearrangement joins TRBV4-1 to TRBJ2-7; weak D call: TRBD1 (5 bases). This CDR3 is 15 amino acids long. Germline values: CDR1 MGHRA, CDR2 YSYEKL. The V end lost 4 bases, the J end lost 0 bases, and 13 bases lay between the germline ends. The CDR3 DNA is TGCGCCAGCAGCCCAGCTCAGGGAAGCTCCTACGAGCAGTACTTC. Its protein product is CASSPAQGSSYEQYF.

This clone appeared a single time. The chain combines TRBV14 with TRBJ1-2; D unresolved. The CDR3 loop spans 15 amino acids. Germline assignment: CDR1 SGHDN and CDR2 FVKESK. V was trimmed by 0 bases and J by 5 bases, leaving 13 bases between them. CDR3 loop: CASSQDGYSVYGYTF. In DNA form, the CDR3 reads TGTGCCAGCAGCCAAGATGGTTACTCTGTGTATGGCTACACCTTC.

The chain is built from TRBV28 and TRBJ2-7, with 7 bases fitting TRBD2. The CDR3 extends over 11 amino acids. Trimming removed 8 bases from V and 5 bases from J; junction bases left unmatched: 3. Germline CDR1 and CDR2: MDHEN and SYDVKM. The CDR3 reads CASQAGDEQYF. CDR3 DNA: TGTGCCAGCCAGGCGGGGGACGAGCAGTACTTC.

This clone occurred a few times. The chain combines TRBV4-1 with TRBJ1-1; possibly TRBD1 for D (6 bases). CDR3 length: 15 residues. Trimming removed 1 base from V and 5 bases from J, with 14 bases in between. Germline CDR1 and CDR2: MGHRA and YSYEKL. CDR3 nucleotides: TGCGCCAGCAGCCAAGTTGGGGGGCTCGCGACTGAAGCTTTCTTT. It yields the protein CASSQVGGLATEAFF.

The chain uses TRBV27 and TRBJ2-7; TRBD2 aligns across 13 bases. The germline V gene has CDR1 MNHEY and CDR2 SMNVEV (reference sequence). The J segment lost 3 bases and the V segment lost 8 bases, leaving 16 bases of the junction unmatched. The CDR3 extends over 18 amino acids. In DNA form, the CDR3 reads TGTGCCAGCGCGTTCCGGACTAGCGGGGGTATTCTAGTCTACGAGCAGTACTTC. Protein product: CASAFRTSGGILVYEQYF.

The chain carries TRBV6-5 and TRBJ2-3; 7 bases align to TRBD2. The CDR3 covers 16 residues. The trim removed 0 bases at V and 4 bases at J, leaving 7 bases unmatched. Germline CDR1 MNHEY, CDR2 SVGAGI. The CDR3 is CASSYSPAGSADTQYF. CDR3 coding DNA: TGTGCCAGCAGTTACTCTCCAGCGGGGTCCGCAGATACGCAGTATTTT.

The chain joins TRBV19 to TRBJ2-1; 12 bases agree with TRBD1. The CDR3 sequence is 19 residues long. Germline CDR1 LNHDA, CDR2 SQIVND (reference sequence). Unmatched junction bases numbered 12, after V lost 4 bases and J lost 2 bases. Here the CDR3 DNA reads TGTGCCAGTAGTACCCGGGACAGGGGGCCCGGTAGGCCCTACAATGAGCAGTTCTTC. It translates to CASSTRDRGPGRPYNEQFF.

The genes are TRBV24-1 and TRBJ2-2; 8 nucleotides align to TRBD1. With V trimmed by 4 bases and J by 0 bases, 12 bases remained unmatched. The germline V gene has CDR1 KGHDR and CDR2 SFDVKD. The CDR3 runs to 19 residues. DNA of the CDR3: TGTGCCACCAGTGACCCCAGAAAAAGGACAGGGACGAACACCGGGGAGCTGTTTTTT. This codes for CATSDPRKRTGTNTGELFF.

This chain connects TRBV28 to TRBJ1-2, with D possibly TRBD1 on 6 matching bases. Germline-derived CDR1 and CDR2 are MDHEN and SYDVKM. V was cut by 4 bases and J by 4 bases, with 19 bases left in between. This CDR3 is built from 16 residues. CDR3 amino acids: CASSSSTGPYFYGYTF. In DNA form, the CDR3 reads TGTGCCAGCAGTTCCTCTACAGGGCCTTATTTCTATGGCTACACCTTC.

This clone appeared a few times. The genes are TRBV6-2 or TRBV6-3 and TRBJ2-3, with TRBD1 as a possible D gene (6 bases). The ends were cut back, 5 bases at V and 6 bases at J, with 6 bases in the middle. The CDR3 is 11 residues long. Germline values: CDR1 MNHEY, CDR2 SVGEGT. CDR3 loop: CASSQGDTQYF. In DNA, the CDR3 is TGTGCCAGCAGTCAGGGGGATACGCAGTATTTT.

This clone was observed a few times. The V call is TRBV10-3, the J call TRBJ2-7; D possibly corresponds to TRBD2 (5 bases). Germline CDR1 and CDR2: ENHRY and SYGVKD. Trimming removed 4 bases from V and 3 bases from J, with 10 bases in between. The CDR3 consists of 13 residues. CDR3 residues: CAISGGLGYEQYF. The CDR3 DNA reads TGTGCCATCAGTGGAGGGTTGGGCTACGAGCAGTACTTC.

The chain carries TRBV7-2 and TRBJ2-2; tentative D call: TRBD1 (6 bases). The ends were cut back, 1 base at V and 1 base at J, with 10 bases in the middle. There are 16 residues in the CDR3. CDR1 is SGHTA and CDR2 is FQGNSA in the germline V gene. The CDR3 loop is CASSLVGGLNTGELFF. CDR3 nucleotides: TGTGCCAGCAGCTTAGTAGGGGGTTTGAACACCGGGGAGCTGTTTTTT.

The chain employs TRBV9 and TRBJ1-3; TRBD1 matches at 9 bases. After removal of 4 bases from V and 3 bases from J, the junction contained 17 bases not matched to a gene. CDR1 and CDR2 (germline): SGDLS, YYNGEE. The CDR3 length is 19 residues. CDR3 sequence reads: CASSTHSGGQGRIGNTIYF. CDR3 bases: TGTGCCAGCAGCACCCATAGCGGGGGACAGGGAAGAATTGGAAACACCATATATTTT.

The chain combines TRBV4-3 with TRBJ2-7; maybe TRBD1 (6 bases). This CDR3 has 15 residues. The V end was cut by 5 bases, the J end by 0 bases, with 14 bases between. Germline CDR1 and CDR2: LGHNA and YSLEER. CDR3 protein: CASSRDKTSSYEQYF. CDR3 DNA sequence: TGCGCCAGCAGCAGGGACAAGACGAGCTCCTACGAGCAGTACTTC.

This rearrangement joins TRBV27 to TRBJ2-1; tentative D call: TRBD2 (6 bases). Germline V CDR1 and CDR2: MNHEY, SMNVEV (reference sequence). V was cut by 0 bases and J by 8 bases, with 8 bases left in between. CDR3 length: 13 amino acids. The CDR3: CASSLSGGYEQFF. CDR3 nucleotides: TGTGCCAGCAGTTTATCGGGAGGTTATGAGCAGTTCTTC.

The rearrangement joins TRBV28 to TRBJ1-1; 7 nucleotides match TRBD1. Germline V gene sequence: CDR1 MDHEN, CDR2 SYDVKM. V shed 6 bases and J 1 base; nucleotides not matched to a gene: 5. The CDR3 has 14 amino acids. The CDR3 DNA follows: TGTGCCAGCAGGTGGACAGGACCGAACACTGAAGCTTTCTTT. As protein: CASRWTGPNTEAFF.

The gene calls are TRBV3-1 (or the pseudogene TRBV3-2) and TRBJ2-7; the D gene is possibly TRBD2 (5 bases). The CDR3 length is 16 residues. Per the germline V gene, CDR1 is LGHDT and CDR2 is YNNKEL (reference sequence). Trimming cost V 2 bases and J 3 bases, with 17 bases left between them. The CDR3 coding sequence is TGTGCCAGCAGCCAATCCCCGGGATTAATGATCTACGAGCAGTACTTC. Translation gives CASSQSPGLMIYEQYF.

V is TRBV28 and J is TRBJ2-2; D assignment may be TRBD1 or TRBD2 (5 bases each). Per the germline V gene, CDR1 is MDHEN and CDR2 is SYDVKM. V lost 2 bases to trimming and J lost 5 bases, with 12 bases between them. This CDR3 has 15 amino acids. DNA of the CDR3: TGTGCCAGCAGTTTAGAGAGGGGTAGGACCGGGGAGCTGTTTTTT. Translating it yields CASSLERGRTGELFF.

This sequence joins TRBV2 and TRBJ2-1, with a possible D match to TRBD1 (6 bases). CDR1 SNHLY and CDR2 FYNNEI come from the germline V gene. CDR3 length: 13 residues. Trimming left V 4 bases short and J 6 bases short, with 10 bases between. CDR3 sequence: CASSVQGFNEQFF. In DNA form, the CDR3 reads TGTGCCAGCAGTGTTCAGGGGTTCAATGAGCAGTTCTTC.

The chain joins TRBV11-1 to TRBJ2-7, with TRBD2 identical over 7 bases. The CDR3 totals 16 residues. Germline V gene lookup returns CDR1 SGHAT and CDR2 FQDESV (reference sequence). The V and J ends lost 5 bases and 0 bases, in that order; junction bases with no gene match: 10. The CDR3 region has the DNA TGTGCCAGCAGCCCTAATCAAGCTAGCGGCTCCTACGAGCAGTACTTC. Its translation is CASSPNQASGSYEQYF.